These 22 T cell receptor beta chains share one sample of origin, sequenced in a study of blood T cell repertoires in COVID-19. The repertoire was sequenced with immunoSEQ multiplex PCR; TCRdb's copy has only in-frame clones and lacks some. The table shows about 310,000 clones, with roughly 86% occurring only once. Sample: peripheral blood. These receptors were obtained from a man aged 70 or older with acute or convalescent COVID-19.

The chain has TRBV7-8 and TRBJ1-6; TRBD1 matches 8 bases. The CDR3 sequence is 15 residues long. V dropped 8 bases and J dropped 9; count of bases not matched to a gene: 12. The V gene's germline CDR1 is SGHVS and CDR2 FQNEAQ. CDR3 nucleotides: TGTGCCAGCGGATCGTTCTTAACAGGGGGTTCACCCCTCCACTTT. Its protein is CASGSFLTGGSPLHF. Combining the CDR3 with reference TRBV7-8 and TRBJ1-6 gives the whole variable domain GAGVSQSPRYKVAKRGQDVALRCDPISGHVSLFWYQQALGQGPEFLTYFQNEAQLDKSGLPSDRFFAERPEGSVSTLKIQRTQQEDSAVYLCASGSFLTGGSPLHFGNGTRLTVT.

This clone was detected once. V usage is TRBV5-4 and J usage is TRBJ2-1; tentatively, D is TRBD1 (5 bases). V was shortened by 4 bases and J by 0 bases, with 11 bases between the two germline ends. Germline V gives CDR1 SGHNT, CDR2 YYREEE (reference sequence). The CDR3 length is 15 residues. DNA for the CDR3: TGTGCCAGCAGCGTCCAGGGCGGCTCCTACAATGAGCAGTTCTTC. It specifies CASSVQGGSYNEQFF.

V and J are TRBV9 and TRBJ1-5; D may be TRBD1 (6 bases). This CDR3 region has 15 residues. The V end was cut by 5 bases, the J end by 1 base, with 13 bases between. CDR1 is SGDLS, CDR2 YYNGEE, per germline. The CDR3 DNA is TGTGCCAGCAGTAGGGAAGGGGGAAGCAATCAGCCCCAGCATTTT. Its protein product is CASSREGGSNQPQHF.

This chain connects TRBV16 to TRBJ1-6; 9 positions agree with TRBD1. This CDR3 contains 15 residues. CDR1 KGHSY and CDR2 FQNENV come from the germline V gene. After removal of 4 bases from V and 9 bases from J, the junction contained 7 bases not matched to a gene. The CDR3 is CASSRITGGSSPLHF. Written as DNA, the CDR3 is TGTGCCAGCAGCCGCATAACAGGGGGCAGTTCACCCCTCCACTTT.

This clone was found a few times. The V gene is TRBV30, the J gene TRBJ1-6; 7 nucleotides agree with TRBD1. Germline CDR1 and CDR2: GTSNPN and SVGIG (reference sequence). V shed 4 bases and J 5 bases; nucleotides not matched to a gene: 2. The CDR3 has 13 residues. CDR3 residues: CAWTGQHNSPLHF. The DNA for the CDR3 is TGTGCCTGGACGGGACAGCATAATTCACCCCTCCACTTT.

As to this clone: The same CDR3 can be traced to other DNA sequences in this sample. The chain combines TRBV5-4 with TRBJ1-1, with 7 bases lining up with TRBD1. This CDR3 is built from 13 residues. The germline V gene encodes CDR1 SGHNT and CDR2 YYREEE (reference sequence). The trim removed 4 bases at V and 3 bases at J, leaving 3 bases unmatched. The CDR3 sequence is CASSLDRDTEAFF. Here the CDR3 DNA reads TGTGCCAGCAGCCTTGACAGGGACACTGAAGCTTTCTTT. The complete variable domain, with remaining parts taken from reference TRBV5-4 and TRBJ1-1, reads ETGVTQSPTHLIKTRGQQVTLRCSSQSGHNTVSWYQQALGQGPQFIFQYYREEENGRGNFPPRFSGLQFPNYSSELNVNALELDDSALYLCASSLDRDTEAFFGQGTRLTVV.

This chain joins TRBV25-1 and TRBJ1-4; D is uncertain. The germline V gene has CDR1 MGHDK and CDR2 SYGVNS. This CDR3 region has 15 residues. Trimming removed 2 bases from V and 5 bases from J, with 12 bases in between. CDR3 sequence reads: CASSEAGRTNEKLFF. The DNA for the CDR3 is TGTGCCAGCAGTGAAGCCGGGAGAACAAATGAAAAACTGTTTTTT.

This clone was seen a few times. The rearrangement uses TRBV6-5 and TRBJ2-7, with 7 bases aligning to TRBD2. With 2 bases clipped from V and 6 bases from J, the junction kept 10 bases outside the gene matches. The CDR3 sequence is 15 residues long. Germline-derived CDR1 and CDR2 are MNHEY and SVGAGI. Here the CDR3 DNA reads TGTGCCAGCAGTTACCGACCCAGCGGGAACGGCGAGCAGTACTTC. It translates to CASSYRPSGNGEQYF.

V gene TRBV19 combines with J gene TRBJ2-6, with 10 positions matching TRBD1. V was clipped by 8 bases and J by 1 base; unmatched bases: 11. The CDR3 is 18 amino acids. CDR1 and CDR2 from the germline V gene are LNHDA and SQIVND (reference sequence). DNA for the CDR3: TGTGCCAGTGCAAGACAGGGGGCGCTTTGGTCTGGGGCCAACGTCCTGACTTTC. Residues: CASARQGALWSGANVLTF.

The V and J genes are TRBV5-1 and TRBJ1-4; 9 nucleotides agree with TRBD1. CDR1 is SGHRS, CDR2 YFSETQ, per germline. This CDR3 is built from 15 residues. V gave up 0 bases and J gave up 7 bases; unmatched junction bases: 4. The CDR3 DNA is TGCGCCAGCAGCTTGGACGGGACAGGGAGTGAAAAACTGTTTTTT. It encodes CASSLDGTGSEKLFF.

The chain has TRBV13 and TRBJ1-2; weak D call: TRBD1 (6 bases). The CDR3 has 16 amino acids. The V end lost 1 base, the J end lost 4 bases, and 16 bases lay between the germline ends. Germline-derived CDR1 and CDR2 are PRHDT and FYEKMQ (reference sequence). CDR3 amino acids: CASSLVVGGAAYGYTF. For the CDR3, the DNA is TGTGCCAGCAGCTTAGTAGTAGGGGGGGCAGCCTATGGCTACACCTTC.

This clone was seen once. The chain has TRBV5-6 and TRBJ2-1; possibly TRBD2 for D (6 bases). The CDR3 has 14 amino acids. The V end lost 0 bases, the J end lost 6 bases, and 10 bases lay between the germline ends. The germline V gene encodes CDR1 SGHDT and CDR2 YYEEEE. CDR3 nucleotides: TGTGCCAGCAGCTTGGGGAACGGGGGCAATGAGCAGTTCTTC. Amino acids: CASSLGNGGNEQFF.

CDR3 loop: CASTWTGDTIYF. CDR3 nucleotides: TGTGCCAGCACCTGGACGGGGGACACCATATATTTT. The rearrangement uses TRBV6-5 and TRBJ1-3; possibly TRBD1 for D (5 bases). Germline values: CDR1 MNHEY, CDR2 SVGAGI. CDR3 length: 12 amino acids. V was clipped by 7 bases and J by 8 bases, with 12 bases between them.

This chain joins TRBV29-1 and TRBJ2-1; 11 nucleotides match TRBD2. Germline V gives CDR1 SQVTM, CDR2 ANQGSEA. The CDR3 length is 16 residues. With V trimmed by 3 bases and J by 4 bases, 8 bases remained unmatched. CDR3 nucleotides: TGCAGCGTTGATCGCTCCGGGACTAGCGGTTACAATGAGCAGTTCTTC. This sequence encodes CSVDRSGTSGYNEQFF.

The CDR3: CATSRDHVPGFGGYTF. Written as DNA, the CDR3 is TGTGCCACCAGCAGAGATCATGTTCCGGGTTTCGGAGGCTACACCTTC. The chain is built from TRBV15 and TRBJ1-2; D is undetermined. With 0 bases removed from V and 8 bases from J, the gap between germline ends came to 19 bases. CDR1 is LNHNV, CDR2 YYDKDF, per germline (reference sequence). The CDR3 has 16 residues.

The V and J genes are TRBV28 and TRBJ2-7; 9 bases align to TRBD1. Per the germline V gene, CDR1 is MDHEN and CDR2 is SYDVKM. The CDR3 contains 15 residues. Trimming cost V 6 bases and J 0 bases; bases outside gene matches: 6. Written as DNA, the CDR3 is TGTGCCAGCAGGGGACGGACAGGGGTCTCCTACGAGCAGTACTTC. This sequence encodes CASRGRTGVSYEQYF.

In this sample, this clone turned up once. DNA for the CDR3: TGTGCCAGTAGTCTCACAGCACAGGGTTTGCGCACAGATACGCAGTATTTT. Protein: CASSLTAQGLRTDTQYF. This sequence joins TRBV19 and TRBJ2-3; a weak D match, TRBD1 (6 bases). Looked up from germline, CDR1 is LNHDA and CDR2 is SQIVND (reference sequence). V was trimmed by 5 bases and J by 1 base, leaving 19 bases between them. CDR3 length: 17 residues.

Note on this clone: The sample holds other DNA sequences that translate to the same CDR3. The chain recombines TRBV9 with TRBJ2-3; the D is unclear. CDR3 length equals 12 residues. CDR1 is SGDLS and CDR2 is YYNGEE in the germline V gene. V gave up 0 bases and J gave up 6 bases, with 5 bases separating them. The CDR3 bases are TGTGCCAGCAGCGTAGAACGGGATACGCAGTATTTT. It specifies CASSVERDTQYF. Combining the CDR3 with reference TRBV9 and TRBJ2-3 gives the whole variable domain DSGVTQTPKHLITATGQRVTLRCSPRSGDLSVYWYQQSLDQGLQFLIQYYNGEERAKGNILERFSAQQFPDLHSELNLSSLELGDSALYFCASSVERDTQYFGPGTRLTVL.

In this sample, this clone turned up a few times. This chain connects TRBV28 to TRBJ2-6, with D uncertain. CDR1 MDHEN and CDR2 SYDVKM come from the germline V gene. V shed 3 bases and J shed 0 bases, with 9 bases lying between them. The CDR3 has 16 amino acids. The CDR3 region is CASSLATFSGANVLTF. The DNA for the CDR3 is TGTGCCAGCAGTTTGGCAACCTTCTCTGGGGCCAACGTCCTGACTTTC.

The V and J genes are TRBV7-8 and TRBJ2-1; D not certain. V lost 2 bases to trimming and J lost 5 bases, with 7 bases between them. CDR1 is SGHVS and CDR2 is FQNEAQ in the germline V gene. CDR3 length: 13 amino acids. The CDR3 nucleotides read TGTGCCAGCAGCTTAAACCAGAACAATGAGCAGTTCTTC. This encodes CASSLNQNNEQFF. Filled out from reference TRBV7-8 and TRBJ2-1, the complete variable domain reads GAGVSQSPRYKVAKRGQDVALRCDPISGHVSLFWYQQALGQGPEFLTYFQNEAQLDKSGLPSDRFFAERPEGSVSTLKIQRTQQEDSAVYLCASSLNQNNEQFFGPGTRLTVL.

The chain combines TRBV7-2 with TRBJ2-1; the D gene is possibly TRBD2 (6 bases). Trimming removed 0 bases from V and 9 bases from J, with 12 bases in between. Per germline, CDR1 SGHTA and CDR2 FQGNSA. The CDR3 has 14 residues. CDR3 coding DNA: TGTGCCAGCAGCTTAGCGATGTCCGGGAGTGAGCAGTTCTTC. This codes for CASSLAMSGSEQFF.

The chain carries TRBV7-2 and TRBJ2-4; TRBD2 is a possible D gene (5 bases). V lost 1 base to trimming and J lost 4 bases, with 8 bases between them. The CDR3 contains 14 residues. CDR1 and CDR2 (germline): SGHTA, FQGNSA. DNA of the CDR3: TGTGCCAGCAGCTTAGTCAGCGGAAAAAACATTCAGTACTTC. It encodes CASSLVSGKNIQYF.